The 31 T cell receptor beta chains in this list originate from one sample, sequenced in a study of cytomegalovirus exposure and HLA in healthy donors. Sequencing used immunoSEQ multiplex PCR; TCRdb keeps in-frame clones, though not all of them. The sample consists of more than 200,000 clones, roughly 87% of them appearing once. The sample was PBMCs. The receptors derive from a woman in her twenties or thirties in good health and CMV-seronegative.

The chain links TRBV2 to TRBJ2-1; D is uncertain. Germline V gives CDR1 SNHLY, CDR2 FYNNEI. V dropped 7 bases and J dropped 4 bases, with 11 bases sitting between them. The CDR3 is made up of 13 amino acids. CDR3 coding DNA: TGTGCCAGCAAGACCTACACTTACAATGAGCAGTTCTTC. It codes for CASKTYTYNEQFF. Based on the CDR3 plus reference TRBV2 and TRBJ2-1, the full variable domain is EPEVTQTPSHQVTQMGQEVILRCVPISNHLYFYWYRQILGQKVEFLVSFYNNEISEKSEIFDDQFSVERPDGSNFTLKIRSTKLEDSAMYFCASKTYTYNEQFFGPGTRLTVL.

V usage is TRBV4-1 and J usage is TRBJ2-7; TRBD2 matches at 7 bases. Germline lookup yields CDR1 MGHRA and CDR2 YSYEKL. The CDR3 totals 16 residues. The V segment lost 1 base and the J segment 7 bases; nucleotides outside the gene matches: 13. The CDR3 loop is CASSQVGGGSTWEQYF. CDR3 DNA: TGCGCCAGCAGCCAAGTGGGGGGGGGATCGACTTGGGAGCAGTACTTC.

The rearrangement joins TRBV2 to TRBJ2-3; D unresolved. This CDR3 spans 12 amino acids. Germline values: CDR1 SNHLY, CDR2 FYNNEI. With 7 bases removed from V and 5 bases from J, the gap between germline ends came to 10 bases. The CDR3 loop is CASTWFRDTQYF. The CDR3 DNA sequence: TGTGCCAGCACTTGGTTCCGAGATACGCAGTATTTT.

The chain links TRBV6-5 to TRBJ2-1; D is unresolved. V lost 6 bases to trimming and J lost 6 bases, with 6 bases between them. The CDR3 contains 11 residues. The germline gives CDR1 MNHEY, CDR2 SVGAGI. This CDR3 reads CASSTPNEQFF. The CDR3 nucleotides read TGTGCCAGCAGCACCCCCAATGAGCAGTTCTTC.

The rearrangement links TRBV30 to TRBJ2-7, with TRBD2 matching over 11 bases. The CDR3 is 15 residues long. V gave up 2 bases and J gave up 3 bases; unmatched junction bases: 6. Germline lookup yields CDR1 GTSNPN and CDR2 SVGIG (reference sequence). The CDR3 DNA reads TGTGCCTGGAGTAAGGGACTAGCGGAGATCTACGAGCAGTACTTC. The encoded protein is CAWSKGLAEIYEQYF.

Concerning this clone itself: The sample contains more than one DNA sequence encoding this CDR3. The CDR3, as DNA: TGTGCCAGCAGTTACGCCGGGGCCTACGAGCAGTACTTC. Residues: CASSYAGAYEQYF. The rearrangement joins TRBV27 to TRBJ2-7; TRBD2 might be the D (5 bases). Looked up from germline, CDR1 is MNHEY and CDR2 is SMNVEV (reference sequence). V was pared by 4 bases and J by 2 bases, with 9 bases between. This CDR3 region has 13 residues.

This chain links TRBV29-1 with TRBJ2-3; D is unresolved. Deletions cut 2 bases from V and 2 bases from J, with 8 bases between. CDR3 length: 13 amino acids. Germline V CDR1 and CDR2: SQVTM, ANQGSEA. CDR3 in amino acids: CSVEYSYTDTQYF. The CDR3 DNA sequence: TGCAGCGTTGAATACAGCTACACAGATACGCAGTATTTT.

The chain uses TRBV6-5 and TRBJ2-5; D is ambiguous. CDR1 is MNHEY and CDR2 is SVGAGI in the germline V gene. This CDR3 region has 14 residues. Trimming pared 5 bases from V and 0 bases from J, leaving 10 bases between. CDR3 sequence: CASSPGLYQETQYF. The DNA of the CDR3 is TGTGCCAGCAGTCCAGGCCTGTACCAAGAGACCCAGTACTTC.

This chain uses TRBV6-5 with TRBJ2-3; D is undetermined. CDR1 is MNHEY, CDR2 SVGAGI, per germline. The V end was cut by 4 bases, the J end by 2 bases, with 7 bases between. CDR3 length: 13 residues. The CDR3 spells CASSLTPTDTQYF. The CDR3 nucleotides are TGTGCCAGCAGTTTAACCCCCACAGATACGCAGTATTTT.

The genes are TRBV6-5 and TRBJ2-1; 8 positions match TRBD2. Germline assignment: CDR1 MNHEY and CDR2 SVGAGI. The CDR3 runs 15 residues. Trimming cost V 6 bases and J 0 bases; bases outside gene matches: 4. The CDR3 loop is CASRPTSGSYNEQFF. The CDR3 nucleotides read TGTGCCAGCAGACCAACTAGCGGCTCCTACAATGAGCAGTTCTTC.

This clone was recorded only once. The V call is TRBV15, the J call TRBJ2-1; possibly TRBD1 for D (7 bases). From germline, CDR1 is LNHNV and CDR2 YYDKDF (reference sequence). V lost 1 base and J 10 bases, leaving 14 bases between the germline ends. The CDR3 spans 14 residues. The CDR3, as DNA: TGTGCCACCAGCAGAGTGGGCAGGGGGGACGAGCAGTTCTTC. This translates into CATSRVGRGDEQFF.

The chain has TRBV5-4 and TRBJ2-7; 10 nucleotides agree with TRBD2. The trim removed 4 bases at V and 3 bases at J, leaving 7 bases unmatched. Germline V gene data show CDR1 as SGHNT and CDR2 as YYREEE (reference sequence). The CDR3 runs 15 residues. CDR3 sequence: CASSLAASGGYEQYF. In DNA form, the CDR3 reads TGTGCCAGCAGCCTGGCGGCTAGCGGGGGCTACGAGCAGTACTTC. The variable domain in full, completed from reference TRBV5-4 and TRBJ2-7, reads ETGVTQSPTHLIKTRGQQVTLRCSSQSGHNTVSWYQQALGQGPQFIFQYYREEENGRGNFPPRFSGLQFPNYSSELNVNALELDDSALYLCASSLAASGGYEQYFGPGTRLTVT.

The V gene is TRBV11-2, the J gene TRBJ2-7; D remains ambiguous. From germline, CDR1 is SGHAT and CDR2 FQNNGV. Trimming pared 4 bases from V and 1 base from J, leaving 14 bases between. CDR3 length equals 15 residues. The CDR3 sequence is CASSSPRKGSYEQYF. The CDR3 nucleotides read TGTGCCAGCAGCTCTCCACGAAAAGGGTCCTACGAGCAGTACTTC. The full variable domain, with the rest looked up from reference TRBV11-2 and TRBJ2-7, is EAGVAQSPRYKIIEKRQSVAFWCNPISGHATLYWYQQILGQGPKLLIQFQNNGVVDDSQLPKDRFSAERLKGVDSTLKIQPAKLEDSAVYLCASSSPRKGSYEQYFGPGTRLTVT.

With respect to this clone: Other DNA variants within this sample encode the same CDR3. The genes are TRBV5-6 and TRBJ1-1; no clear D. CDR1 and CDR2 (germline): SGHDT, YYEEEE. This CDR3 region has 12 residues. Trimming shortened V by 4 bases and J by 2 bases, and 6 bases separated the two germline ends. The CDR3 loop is CASSPGNTEAFF. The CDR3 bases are TGTGCCAGCAGCCCGGGTAACACTGAAGCTTTCTTT. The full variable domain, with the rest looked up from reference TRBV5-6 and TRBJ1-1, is DAGVTQSPTHLIKTRGQQVTLRCSPKSGHDTVSWYQQALGQGPQFIFQYYEEEERQRGNFPDRFSGHQFPNYSSELNVNALLLGDSALYLCASSPGNTEAFFGQGTRLTVV.

The CDR3 bases are TGTGCCAGCAGTTTATCCTCCGCAGGGGGCAGATACGAGCAGTACTTC. It yields the protein CASSLSSAGGRYEQYF. The chain recombines TRBV27 with TRBJ2-7, with 8 bases identical to TRBD1. V shed 0 bases, J shed 4 bases, and the junction held 8 bases outside the gene matches. Germline V lookup: CDR1 MNHEY, CDR2 SMNVEV (reference sequence). The CDR3 length is 16 residues.

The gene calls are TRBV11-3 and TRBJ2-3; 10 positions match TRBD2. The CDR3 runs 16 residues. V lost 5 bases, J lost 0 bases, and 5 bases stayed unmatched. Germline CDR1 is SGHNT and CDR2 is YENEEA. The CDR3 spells CASSPRTSGSTDTQYF. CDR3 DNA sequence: TGTGCCAGCAGCCCCCGGACTAGCGGTAGCACAGATACGCAGTATTTT.

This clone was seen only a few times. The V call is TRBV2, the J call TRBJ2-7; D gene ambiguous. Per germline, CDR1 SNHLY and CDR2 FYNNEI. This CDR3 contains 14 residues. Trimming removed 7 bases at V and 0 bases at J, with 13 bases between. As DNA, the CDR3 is TGTGCCAGCACAGAGTCACCAAGCTCCTACGAGCAGTACTTC. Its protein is CASTESPSSYEQYF.

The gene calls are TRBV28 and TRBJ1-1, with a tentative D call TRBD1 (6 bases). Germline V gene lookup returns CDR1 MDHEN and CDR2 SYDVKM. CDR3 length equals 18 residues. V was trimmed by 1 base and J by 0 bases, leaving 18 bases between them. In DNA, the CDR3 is TGTGCCAGCAGTTTATCCACCCTTACGGGACACATGAACACTGAAGCTTTCTTT. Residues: CASSLSTLTGHMNTEAFF.

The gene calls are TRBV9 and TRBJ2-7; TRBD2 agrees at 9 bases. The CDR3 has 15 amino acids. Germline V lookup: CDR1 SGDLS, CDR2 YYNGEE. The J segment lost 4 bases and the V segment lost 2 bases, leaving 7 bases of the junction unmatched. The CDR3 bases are TGTGCCAGCAGCGTCAGTAGCGGGAGTGGATACGAGCAGTACTTC. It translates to CASSVSSGSGYEQYF.

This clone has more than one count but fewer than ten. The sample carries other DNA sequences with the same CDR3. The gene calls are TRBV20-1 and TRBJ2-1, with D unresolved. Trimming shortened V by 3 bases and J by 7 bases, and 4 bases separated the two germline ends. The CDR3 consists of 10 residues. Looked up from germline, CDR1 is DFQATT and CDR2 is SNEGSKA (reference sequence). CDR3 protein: CSASRNEQFF. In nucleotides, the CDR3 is TGCAGTGCTAGCCGGAATGAGCAGTTCTTC.

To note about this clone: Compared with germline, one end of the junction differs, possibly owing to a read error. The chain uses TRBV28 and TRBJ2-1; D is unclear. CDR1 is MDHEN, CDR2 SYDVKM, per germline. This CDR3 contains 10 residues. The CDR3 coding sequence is TGTGCCAGCAGTTACAATAAGCAGTTCTTC. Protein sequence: CASSYNKQFF.

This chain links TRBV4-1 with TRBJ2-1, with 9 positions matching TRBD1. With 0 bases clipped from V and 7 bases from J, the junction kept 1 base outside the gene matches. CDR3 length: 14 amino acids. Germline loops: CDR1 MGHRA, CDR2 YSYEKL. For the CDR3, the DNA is TGCGCCAGCAGCCAAGACGACAGGGGGAATGAGCAGTTCTTC. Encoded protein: CASSQDDRGNEQFF.

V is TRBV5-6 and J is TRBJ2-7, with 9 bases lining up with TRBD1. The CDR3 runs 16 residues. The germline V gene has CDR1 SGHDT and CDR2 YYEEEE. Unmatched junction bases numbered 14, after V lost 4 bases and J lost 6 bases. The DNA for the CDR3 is TGTGCCAGCAGCATTTATGGACAGGGGAGCAGGAGCGAGCAGTACTTC. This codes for CASSIYGQGSRSEQYF. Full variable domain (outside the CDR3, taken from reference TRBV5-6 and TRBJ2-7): DAGVTQSPTHLIKTRGQQVTLRCSPKSGHDTVSWYQQALGQGPQFIFQYYEEEERQRGNFPDRFSGHQFPNYSSELNVNALLLGDSALYLCASSIYGQGSRSEQYFGPGTRLTVT.

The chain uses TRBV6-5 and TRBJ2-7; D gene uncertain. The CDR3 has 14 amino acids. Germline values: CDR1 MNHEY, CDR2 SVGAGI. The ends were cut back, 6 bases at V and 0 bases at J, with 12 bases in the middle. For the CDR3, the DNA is TGTGCCAGCAGCATATTACAGAGCTCCTACGAGCAGTACTTC. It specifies CASSILQSSYEQYF.

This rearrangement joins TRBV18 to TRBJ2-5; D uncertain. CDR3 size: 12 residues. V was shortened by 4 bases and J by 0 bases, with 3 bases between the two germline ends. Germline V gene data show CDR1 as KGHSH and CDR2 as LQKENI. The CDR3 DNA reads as TGTGCCAGCTCACTGTACCAAGAGACCCAGTACTTC. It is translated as CASSLYQETQYF.

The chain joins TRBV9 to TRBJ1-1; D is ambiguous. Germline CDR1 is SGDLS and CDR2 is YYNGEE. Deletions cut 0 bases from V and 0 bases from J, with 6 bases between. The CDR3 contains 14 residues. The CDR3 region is CASSVGVMNTEAFF. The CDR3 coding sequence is TGTGCCAGCAGCGTAGGGGTAATGAACACTGAAGCTTTCTTT.

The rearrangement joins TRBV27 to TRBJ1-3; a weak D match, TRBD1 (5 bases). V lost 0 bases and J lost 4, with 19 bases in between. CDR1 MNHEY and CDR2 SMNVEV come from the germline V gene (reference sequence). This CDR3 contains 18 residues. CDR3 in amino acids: CASSLSCLTGPLGNTIYF. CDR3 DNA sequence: TGTGCCAGCAGTTTATCGTGCCTAACAGGCCCCTTGGGAAACACCATATATTTT.

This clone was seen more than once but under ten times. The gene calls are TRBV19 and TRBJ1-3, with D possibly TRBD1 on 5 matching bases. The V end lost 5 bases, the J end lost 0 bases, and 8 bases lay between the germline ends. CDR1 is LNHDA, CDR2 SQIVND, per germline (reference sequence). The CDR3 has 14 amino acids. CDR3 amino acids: CASSDRLSGNTIYF. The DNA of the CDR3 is TGTGCCAGTAGTGACAGACTCTCTGGAAACACCATATATTTT.

Here the CDR3 DNA reads TGTGCCAGCAGCCAAGAGGGCTTTGCCTACGAGCAGTACTTC. This codes for CASSQEGFAYEQYF. This chain uses TRBV4-2 with TRBJ2-7; D is unresolved. Trimming removed 0 bases at V and 2 bases at J, with 8 bases between. This CDR3 region has 14 residues. Per germline, CDR1 LGHNA and CDR2 YNFKEQ.

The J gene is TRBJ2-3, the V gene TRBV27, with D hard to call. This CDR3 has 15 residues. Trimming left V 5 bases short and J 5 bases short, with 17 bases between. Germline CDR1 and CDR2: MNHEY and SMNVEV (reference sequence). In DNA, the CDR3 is TGTGCCAGCAGTGATACGGCCCCCACACAAGATACGCAGTATTTT. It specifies CASSDTAPTQDTQYF.

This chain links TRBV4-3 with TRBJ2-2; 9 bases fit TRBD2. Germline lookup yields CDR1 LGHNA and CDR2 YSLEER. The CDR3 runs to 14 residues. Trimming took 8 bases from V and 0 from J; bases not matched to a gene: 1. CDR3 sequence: CASQRGANTGELFF. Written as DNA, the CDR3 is TGCGCCAGCCAGCGGGGGGCGAACACCGGGGAGCTGTTTTTT.